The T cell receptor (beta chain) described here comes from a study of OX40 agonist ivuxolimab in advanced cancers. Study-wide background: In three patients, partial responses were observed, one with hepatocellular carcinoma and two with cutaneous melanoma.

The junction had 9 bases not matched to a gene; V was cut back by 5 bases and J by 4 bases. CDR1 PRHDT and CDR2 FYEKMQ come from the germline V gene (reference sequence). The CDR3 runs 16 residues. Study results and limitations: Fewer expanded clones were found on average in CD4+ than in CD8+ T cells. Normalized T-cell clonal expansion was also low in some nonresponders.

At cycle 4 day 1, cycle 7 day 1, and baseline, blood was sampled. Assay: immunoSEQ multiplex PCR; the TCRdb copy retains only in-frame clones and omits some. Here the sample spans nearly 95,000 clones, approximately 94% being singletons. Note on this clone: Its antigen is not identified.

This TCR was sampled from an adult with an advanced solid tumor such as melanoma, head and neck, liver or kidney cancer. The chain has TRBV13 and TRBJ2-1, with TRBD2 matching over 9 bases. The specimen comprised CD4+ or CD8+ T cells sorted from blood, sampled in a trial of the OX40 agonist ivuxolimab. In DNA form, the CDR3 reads TGTGCCAGCAGCGTCTCGCTAGCGGGGCTATACAATGAGCAGTTCTTC. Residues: CASSVSLAGLYNEQFF.